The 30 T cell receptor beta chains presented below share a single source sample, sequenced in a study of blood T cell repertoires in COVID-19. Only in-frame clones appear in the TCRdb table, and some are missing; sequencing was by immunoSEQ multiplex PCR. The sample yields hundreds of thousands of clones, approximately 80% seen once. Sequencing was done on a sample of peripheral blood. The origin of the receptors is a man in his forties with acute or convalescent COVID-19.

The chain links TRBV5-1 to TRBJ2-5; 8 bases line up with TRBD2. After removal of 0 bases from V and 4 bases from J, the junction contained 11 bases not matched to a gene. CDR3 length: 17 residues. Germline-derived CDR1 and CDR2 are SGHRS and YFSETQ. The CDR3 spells CASSLALGGLAGETQYF. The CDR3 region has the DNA TGCGCCAGCAGCTTGGCCCTCGGGGGGCTAGCGGGAGAGACCCAGTACTTC.

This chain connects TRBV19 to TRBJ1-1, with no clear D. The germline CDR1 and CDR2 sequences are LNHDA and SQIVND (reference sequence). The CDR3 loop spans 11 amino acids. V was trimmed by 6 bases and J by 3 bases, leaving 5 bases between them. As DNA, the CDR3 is TGTGCCAGTAGAACGGACACTGAAGCTTTCTTT. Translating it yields CASRTDTEAFF.

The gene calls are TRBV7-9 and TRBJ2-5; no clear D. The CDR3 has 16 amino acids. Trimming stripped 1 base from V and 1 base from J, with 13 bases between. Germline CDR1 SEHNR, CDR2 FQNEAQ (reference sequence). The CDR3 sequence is CASSLVPARSQETQYF. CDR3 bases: TGTGCCAGCAGCTTAGTCCCAGCGCGTTCCCAAGAGACCCAGTACTTC.

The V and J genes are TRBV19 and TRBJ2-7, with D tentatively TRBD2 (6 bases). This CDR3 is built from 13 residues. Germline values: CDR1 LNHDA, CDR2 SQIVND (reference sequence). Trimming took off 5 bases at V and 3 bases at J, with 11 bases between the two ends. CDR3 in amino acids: CASSPVSGYEQYF. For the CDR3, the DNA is TGTGCCAGTAGTCCTGTTAGCGGCTACGAGCAGTACTTC. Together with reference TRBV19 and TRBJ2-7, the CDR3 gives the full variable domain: DGGITQSPKYLFRKEGQNVTLSCEQNLNHDAMYWYRQDPGQGLRLIYYSQIVNDFQKGDIAEGYSVSREKKESFPLTVTSAQKNPTAFYLCASSPVSGYEQYFGPGTRLTVT.

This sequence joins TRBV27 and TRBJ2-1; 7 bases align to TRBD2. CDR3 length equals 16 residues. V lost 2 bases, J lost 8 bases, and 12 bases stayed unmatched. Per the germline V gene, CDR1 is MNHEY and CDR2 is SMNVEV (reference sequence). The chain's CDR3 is CASSLTYPVAGDEQFF. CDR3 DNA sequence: TGTGCCAGCAGTTTAACGTATCCGGTAGCGGGCGATGAGCAGTTCTTC.

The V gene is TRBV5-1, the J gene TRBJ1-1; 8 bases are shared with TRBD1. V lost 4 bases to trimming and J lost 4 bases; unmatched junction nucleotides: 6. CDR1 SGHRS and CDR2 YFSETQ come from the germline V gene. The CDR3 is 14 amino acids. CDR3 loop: CASSRNGQGTEAFF. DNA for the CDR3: TGCGCCAGCAGCCGGAATGGACAGGGCACTGAAGCTTTCTTT.

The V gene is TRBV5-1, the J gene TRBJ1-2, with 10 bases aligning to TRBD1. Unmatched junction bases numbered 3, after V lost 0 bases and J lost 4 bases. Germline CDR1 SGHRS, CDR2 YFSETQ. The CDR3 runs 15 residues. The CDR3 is CASSLGQGASYGYTF. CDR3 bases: TGCGCCAGCAGCTTGGGACAGGGGGCGTCCTATGGCTACACCTTC. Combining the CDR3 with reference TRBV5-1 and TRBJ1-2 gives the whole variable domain KAGVTQTPRYLIKTRGQQVTLSCSPISGHRSVSWYQQTPGQGLQFLFEYFSETQRNKGNFPGRFSGRQFSNSRSEMNVSTLELGDSALYLCASSLGQGASYGYTFGSGTRLTVV.

Here the CDR3 DNA reads TGTGCCAGCTCCAACGGGGGGCTAGCTTCTAGCACAGATACGCAGTATTTT. It encodes CASSNGGLASSTDTQYF. The chain links TRBV5-6 to TRBJ2-3, with D perhaps TRBD2 (7 bases). CDR1 and CDR2 from the germline V gene are SGHDT and YYEEEE. This CDR3 comprises 17 residues. Trimming shortened V by 7 bases and J by 0 bases, and 21 bases separated the two germline ends. Full variable domain (remainder filled in from reference TRBV5-6 and TRBJ2-3): DAGVTQSPTHLIKTRGQQVTLRCSPKSGHDTVSWYQQALGQGPQFIFQYYEEEERQRGNFPDRFSGHQFPNYSSELNVNALLLGDSALYLCASSNGGLASSTDTQYFGPGTRLTVL.

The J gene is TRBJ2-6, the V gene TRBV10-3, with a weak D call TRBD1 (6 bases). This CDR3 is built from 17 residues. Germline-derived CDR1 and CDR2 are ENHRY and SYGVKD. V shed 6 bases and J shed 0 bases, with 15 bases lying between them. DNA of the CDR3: TGTGCCATCAGAGACAGGCCCCTGAGCTCTGGGGCCAACGTCCTGACTTTC. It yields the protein CAIRDRPLSSGANVLTF.

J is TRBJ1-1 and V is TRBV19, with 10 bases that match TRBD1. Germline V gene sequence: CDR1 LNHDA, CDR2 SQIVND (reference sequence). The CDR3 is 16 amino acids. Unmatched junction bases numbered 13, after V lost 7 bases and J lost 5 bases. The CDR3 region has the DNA TGTGCCAGTAAGGGGTGGGACAGGGGATCTCGGACTGAAGCTTTCTTT. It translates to CASKGWDRGSRTEAFF.

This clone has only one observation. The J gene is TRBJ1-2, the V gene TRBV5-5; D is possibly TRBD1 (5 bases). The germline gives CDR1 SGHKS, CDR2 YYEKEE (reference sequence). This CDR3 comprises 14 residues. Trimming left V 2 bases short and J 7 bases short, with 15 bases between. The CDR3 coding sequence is TGTGCCAGCAGCTTAGGTTCGGGGGACGGTGGCTACACCTTC. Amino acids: CASSLGSGDGGYTF.

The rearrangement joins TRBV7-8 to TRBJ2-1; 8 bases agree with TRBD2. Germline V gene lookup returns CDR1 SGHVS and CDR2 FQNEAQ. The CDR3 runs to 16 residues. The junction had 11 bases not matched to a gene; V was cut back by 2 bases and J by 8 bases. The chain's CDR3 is CASSLSGGRGLDEQFF. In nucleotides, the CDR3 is TGTGCCAGCAGCTTATCGGGGGGGCGAGGCTTGGATGAGCAGTTCTTC.

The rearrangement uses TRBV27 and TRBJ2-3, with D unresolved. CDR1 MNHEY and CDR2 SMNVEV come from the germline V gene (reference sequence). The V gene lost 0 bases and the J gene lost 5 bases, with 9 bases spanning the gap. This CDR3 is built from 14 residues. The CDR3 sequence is CASSLSPHGDTQYF. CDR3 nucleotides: TGTGCCAGCAGTTTATCCCCGCACGGAGATACGCAGTATTTT.

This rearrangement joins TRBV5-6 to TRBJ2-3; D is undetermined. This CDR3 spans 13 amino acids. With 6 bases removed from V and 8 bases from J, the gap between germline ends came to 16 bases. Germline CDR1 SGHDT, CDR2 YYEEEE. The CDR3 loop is CASTALSTGTQYF. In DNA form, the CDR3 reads TGTGCCAGCACCGCCCTCTCCACGGGTACGCAGTATTTT.

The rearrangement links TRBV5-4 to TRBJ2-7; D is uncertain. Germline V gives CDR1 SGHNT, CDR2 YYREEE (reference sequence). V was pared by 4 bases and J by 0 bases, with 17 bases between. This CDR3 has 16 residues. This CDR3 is CASSPEARTSSYEQYF. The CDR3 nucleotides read TGTGCCAGCAGCCCCGAAGCGCGAACAAGCTCCTACGAGCAGTACTTC.

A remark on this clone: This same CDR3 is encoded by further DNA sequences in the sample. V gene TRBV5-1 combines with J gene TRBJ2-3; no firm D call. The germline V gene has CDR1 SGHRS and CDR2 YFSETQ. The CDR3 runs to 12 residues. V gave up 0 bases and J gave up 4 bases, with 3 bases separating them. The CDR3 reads CASSLAADTQYF. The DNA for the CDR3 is TGCGCCAGCAGCTTGGCCGCAGATACGCAGTATTTT.

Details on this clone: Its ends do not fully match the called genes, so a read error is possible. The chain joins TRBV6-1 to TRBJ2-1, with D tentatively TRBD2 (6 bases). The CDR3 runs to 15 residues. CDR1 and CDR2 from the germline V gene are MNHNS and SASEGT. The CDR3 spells CASGEAGRSYNEQFF. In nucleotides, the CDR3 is TGTGCCAGCGGTGAAGCGGGCCGCTCCTACAATGAGCAGTTCTTC.

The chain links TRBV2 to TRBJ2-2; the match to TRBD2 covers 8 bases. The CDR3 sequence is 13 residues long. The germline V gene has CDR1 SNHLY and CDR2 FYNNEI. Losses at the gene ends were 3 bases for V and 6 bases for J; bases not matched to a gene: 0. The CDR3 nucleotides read TGTGCCAGCAGTGAGCGGGGGGCCGGGGAGCTGTTTTTT. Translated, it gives CASSERGAGELFF.

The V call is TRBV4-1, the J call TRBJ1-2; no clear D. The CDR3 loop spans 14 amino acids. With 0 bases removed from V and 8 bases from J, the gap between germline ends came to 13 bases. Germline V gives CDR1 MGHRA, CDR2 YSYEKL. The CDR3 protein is CASSQDPGRKGYTF. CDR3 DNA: TGCGCCAGCAGCCAAGATCCGGGAAGGAAAGGCTACACCTTC.

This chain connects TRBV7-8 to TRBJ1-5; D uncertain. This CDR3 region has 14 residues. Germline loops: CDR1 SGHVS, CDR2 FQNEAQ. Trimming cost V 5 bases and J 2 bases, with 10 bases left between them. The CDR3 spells CASSPGWGNQPQHF. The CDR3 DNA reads TGTGCCAGCAGCCCGGGATGGGGCAATCAGCCCCAGCATTTT.

For the CDR3, the DNA is TGTGCCAGCAGCTTAATGCAGGGAGGTATTGAGCAGTTCTTC. Its protein is CASSLMQGGIEQFF. This sequence joins TRBV7-9 and TRBJ2-1; TRBD2 might be the D (6 bases). V lost 2 bases, J lost 9 bases, and 14 bases lay in between. CDR1 and CDR2 from the germline V gene are SEHNR and FQNEAQ (reference sequence). The CDR3 loop spans 14 amino acids.

The CDR3 DNA reads TGTGCCAGCAGCTTTGGGACATATAATGAAAAACTGTTTTTT. As protein: CASSFGTYNEKLFF. The chain combines TRBV7-2 with TRBJ1-4; D is possibly TRBD1 (6 bases). Deletions cut 3 bases from V and 4 bases from J, with 9 bases between. Germline V gene lookup returns CDR1 SGHTA and CDR2 FQGNSA. The CDR3 contains 14 residues.

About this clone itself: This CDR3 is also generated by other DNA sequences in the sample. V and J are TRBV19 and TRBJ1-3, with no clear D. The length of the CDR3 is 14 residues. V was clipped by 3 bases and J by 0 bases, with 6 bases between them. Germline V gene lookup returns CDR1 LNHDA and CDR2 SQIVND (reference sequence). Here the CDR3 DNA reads TGTGCCAGTAGTATCCCGGGCTCTGGAAACACCATATATTTT. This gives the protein CASSIPGSGNTIYF.

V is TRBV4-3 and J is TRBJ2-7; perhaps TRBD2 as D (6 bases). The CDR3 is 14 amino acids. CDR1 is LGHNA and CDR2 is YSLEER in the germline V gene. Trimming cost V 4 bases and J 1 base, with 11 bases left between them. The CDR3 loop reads CASSPFAGSYEQYF. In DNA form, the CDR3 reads TGCGCCAGCAGCCCTTTCGCGGGGTCCTACGAGCAGTACTTC.

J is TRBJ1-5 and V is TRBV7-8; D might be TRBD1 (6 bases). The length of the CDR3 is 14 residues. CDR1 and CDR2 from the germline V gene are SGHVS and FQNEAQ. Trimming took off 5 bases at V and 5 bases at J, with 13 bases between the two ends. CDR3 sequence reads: CASSVLRTDQPQHF. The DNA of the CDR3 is TGTGCCAGCAGCGTTCTTCGGACAGATCAGCCCCAGCATTTT.

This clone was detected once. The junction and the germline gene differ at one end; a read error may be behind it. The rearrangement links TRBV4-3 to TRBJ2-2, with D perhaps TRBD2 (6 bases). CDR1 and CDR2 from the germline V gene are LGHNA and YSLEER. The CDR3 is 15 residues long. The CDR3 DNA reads TGCGCCAGCAGCCAAGATCGGACTACAACCGGGAAGCTGTTTTTT. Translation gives CASSQDRTTTGKLFF.

The CDR3 here is CASSTGGTGSGELFF. The DNA for the CDR3 is TGTGCCAGCAGCACGGGGGGGACAGGGTCCGGGGAGCTGTTTTTT. This chain joins TRBV2 and TRBJ2-2; possible D gene TRBD1, 9 bases. The CDR3 contains 15 residues. CDR1 is SNHLY, CDR2 FYNNEI, per germline. Trimming removed 6 bases at V and 6 bases at J, with 17 bases between.

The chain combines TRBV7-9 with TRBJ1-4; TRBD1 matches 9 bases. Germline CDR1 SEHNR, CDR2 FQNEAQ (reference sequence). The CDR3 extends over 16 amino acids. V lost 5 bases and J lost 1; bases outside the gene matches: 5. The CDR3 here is CASSTRTGETNEKLFF. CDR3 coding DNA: TGTGCCAGCAGCACCCGGACAGGGGAAACTAATGAAAAACTGTTTTTT.

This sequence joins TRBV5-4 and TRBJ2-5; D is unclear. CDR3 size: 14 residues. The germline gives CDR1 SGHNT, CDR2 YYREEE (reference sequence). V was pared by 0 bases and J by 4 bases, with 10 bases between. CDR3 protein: CASSLAQVAETQYF. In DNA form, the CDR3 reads TGTGCCAGCAGCTTGGCTCAGGTCGCAGAGACCCAGTACTTC.

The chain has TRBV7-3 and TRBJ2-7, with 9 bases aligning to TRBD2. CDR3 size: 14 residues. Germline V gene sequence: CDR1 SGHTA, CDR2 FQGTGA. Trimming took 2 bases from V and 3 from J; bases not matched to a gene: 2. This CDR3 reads CASSLLAGRYEQYF. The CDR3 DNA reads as TGTGCCAGCAGCTTACTAGCGGGACGCTACGAGCAGTACTTC.